Listed below are T cell receptor beta chains from one sample, sequenced in a study of identical twins. MiXCR was run by TCRdb on the 5' RACE reads, yielding one entry per CDR3 protein. The sample contains about 470,000 distinct CDR3 sequences, more than 20% of which appear only once. This same sample was also taken into another study, of T cells expressing NK-cell markers.

Sequencing was performed on CD4+ T cells sorted from blood. These receptors all come from a woman under 30 in good health. CDR3s include the opening cysteine and the closing phenylalanine or tryptophan. D genes are given only for firm matches. Some rows mark clone size as missing; the rest say once, few, many or name a class of expanded clone.

abundance	v_gene	j_gene	d_gene	CDR3nt	CDR3aa
few	TRBV7-9	TRBJ2-1	.	TGTGCCAGCAGCTTAGTTTATGGTCTAGCTAATGAGCAGTTCTTC	CASSLVYGLANEQFF
many	TRBV9	TRBJ2-7	TRBD2	TGTGCCAGCAGCCCCTGGGGAGGGCGGAACGAGCAGTACTTC	CASSPWGGRNEQYF
few	TRBV5-1	TRBJ2-2	.	TGCGCCAGCAGCTTGGGTCCGGCAGGGCCCGGGGAGCTGTTTTTT	CASSLGPAGPGELFF
many	TRBV29-1	TRBJ2-7	.	TGCAGCGTTGACCAGGGAAACTACGAGCAGTACTTC	CSVDQGNYEQYF
.	TRBV12-3/TRBV12-4	TRBJ2-7	TRBD1	TGTGCCAGCAGGGCCGGGACAGGGGACGAGCAGTACTTC	CASRAGTGDEQYF
few	TRBV28	TRBJ1-1	TRBD1	TGTGCCAGCAGTTTAGGGGGGCAGGGGGGTGAAGCTTTCTTT	CASSLGGQGGEAFF
.	TRBV3-1	TRBJ1-5	.	TGTGCCAGCAGCCAAGAACTACCGACAGGACTCGGAGAGCCCCAGCATTTT	CASSQELPTGLGEPQHF
few	TRBV14	TRBJ1-1	.	TGTGCCAGCCGAGCAATGGGTACTATGAACACTGAAGCTTTCTTT	CASRAMGTMNTEAFF
few	TRBV10-3	TRBJ1-5	.	TGTGCCATCGGGGGGACTCACAATCAGCCCCAGCATTTT	CAIGGTHNQPQHF
many	TRBV5-1	TRBJ1-3	.	TGCGCCAGCAGCCTGAGTAGCTCTGGAAACACCATATATTTT	CASSLSSSGNTIYF
many	TRBV5-6	TRBJ2-7	.	TGCGCCAGCAGCTTGGGGGCCTACGAGCAGTACTTC	CASSLGAYEQYF
few	TRBV7-6	TRBJ1-4	.	TGTGCCAGCAGCCGCGGCTCGATTGAAAAACTGTTTTTT	CASSRGSIEKLFF
.	TRBV5-1	TRBJ1-1	.	TGCGCCAGCAGCTTGGGCCACGGGGAGAGCACTGAAGCTTTCTTT	CASSLGHGESTEAFF
few	TRBV29-1	TRBJ2-1	TRBD2	TGCAGCGTGTCCGGGACTAGTTTCGCTGAGCAGTTCTTC	CSVSGTSFAEQFF
.	TRBV12-3/TRBV12-4	TRBJ2-7	.	TGTGCCAGCAGTCCTCAATCGGGCAGCGGCTCCTACGAGCAGTACTTC	CASSPQSGSGSYEQYF
.	TRBV7-2	TRBJ2-1	TRBD1	TGTGCCAGCAGCGGATCCGGGACAGGGGGTGAGCAGTTCTTC	CASSGSGTGGEQFF
.	TRBV5-1	TRBJ1-5	.	TGCGCCAGCAGTTTATCAAGTGGTTCTCAGCCCCAGCATTTT	CASSLSSGSQPQHF
few	TRBV20-1	TRBJ2-1	TRBD2	TGCAGTGCTAGTGGGAGCGGGGGGTGGCGTGAGCAGTTCTTC	CSASGSGGWREQFF
.	TRBV29-1	TRBJ2-2	TRBD1	TGCAGCGCAGGAAGGGGGCAGGCAGACGGGGAGCTGTTTTTT	CSAGRGQADGELFF
.	TRBV11-2	TRBJ2-3	TRBD2	TGTGCCAGCAACCGACTAGCGGGAGGGCCTAGCACAGATACGCAGTATTTT	CASNRLAGGPSTDTQYF
few	TRBV12-3/TRBV12-4	TRBJ2-1	TRBD1	TGTGCCAGCAGCTACCCAGGGGGCAATGAGCAGTTCTTC	CASSYPGGNEQFF
.	TRBV7-9	TRBJ1-1	.	TGTGCCAGCAGCTCGCGAGGTACAGGGATGAACACTGAAGCTTTCTTT	CASSSRGTGMNTEAFF
.	TRBV5-1	TRBJ2-1	TRBD2	TGCGCCAGCAGCCCGGTAGGCGGGGGGGTTGTCCATGAGCAGTTCTTC	CASSPVGGGVVHEQFF
.	TRBV9	TRBJ2-5	TRBD2	TGTGCCAGCAGCGCACTGCCGGGACTAGTCAGCCAAGAGACCCAGTACTTC	CASSALPGLVSQETQYF
.	TRBV12-3/TRBV12-4	TRBJ1-1	.	TGTGCCAGCAGCTTCCGGGACCTAAGAATGAACACTGAAGCTTTCTTT	CASSFRDLRMNTEAFF
few	TRBV12-3/TRBV12-4	TRBJ2-3	.	TGTGCCAGCACAGCCCTTCTCGAGGCCGAGCGGGCAGATACGCAGTATTTT	CASTALLEAERADTQYF
.	TRBV27	TRBJ1-2	.	TGTGCCAGCAGTCGGGTCTCGGACTATGGAGGCTACACCTTC	CASSRVSDYGGYTF
.	TRBV15	TRBJ2-2	.	TGTGCCACCAGTTCTCAGCCGAACACCGGGGAGCTGTTTTTT	CATSSQPNTGELFF
.	TRBV29-1	TRBJ1-2	.	TGCAGCGTTGAAGATCCGGGGGTGGTGGGCTACACCTTC	CSVEDPGVVGYTF
.	TRBV6-2/TRBV6-3	TRBJ2-1	.	TGTGCCAGCAGGACGACTAGCTCCTACAATGAGCAGTTCTTC	CASRTTSSYNEQFF
.	TRBV20-1	TRBJ2-3	.	TGCAGTGCACCAGGGAGCGACTCAGATACGCAGTATTTT	CSAPGSDSDTQYF
many	TRBV12-3/TRBV12-4	TRBJ1-1	.	TGTGCCAGCAGTCCCTCTACAGGGATGAACACTGAAGCTTTCTTT	CASSPSTGMNTEAFF
.	TRBV11-2	TRBJ2-6	TRBD2	TGTGCCAGCAGCTCTATAAAGGGGACTAGCGGAGGGACCCCTGGGGCCAACGTCCTGACTTTC	CASSSIKGTSGGTPGANVLTF
few	TRBV5-1	TRBJ2-1	.	TGCGCCAGCAGCTTGGAGGGTTGGAACAATGAGCAGTTCTTC	CASSLEGWNNEQFF
few	TRBV10-3	TRBJ2-1	TRBD2	TGTGCCATCAGCCTAGCGGGGGGTTCCTACAATGAGCAGTTCTTC	CAISLAGGSYNEQFF
.	TRBV20-1	TRBJ2-1	.	TGCAGTGCTAATCCCTACACTTCCAGGCTATACAATGAGCAGTTCTTC	CSANPYTSRLYNEQFF
few	TRBV20-1	TRBJ2-1	TRBD1	TGCAGTGCTAGAGCGACAGTTCGGGACAGGGGAGGAAATGAGCAGTTCTTC	CSARATVRDRGGNEQFF
few	TRBV28	TRBJ2-7	.	TGTGCCAGCATAAGCGCCTCCTACGAGCAGTACTTC	CASISASYEQYF
many	TRBV4-3	TRBJ1-2	.	TGCGCCAGCAGCCAAGAGGGGGCATCGGGGTTTGGCTACACCTTC	CASSQEGASGFGYTF
many	TRBV12-3/TRBV12-4	TRBJ2-3	.	TGTGCCAGCAGTCGCCAGTGGGATACGCAGTATTTT	CASSRQWDTQYF
.	TRBV20-1	TRBJ2-5	.	TGCAGTGCTAGTAAGGCGGAGGAGACCCAGTACTTC	CSASKAEETQYF
.	TRBV28	TRBJ2-2	TRBD2	TGTGCCAGCACTGCGGGGGGCACGAACACCGGGGAGCTGTTTTTT	CASTAGGTNTGELFF
few	TRBV20-1	TRBJ2-3	.	TGCAGTGGTACGACAGGACCCACTCCAGATACGCAGTATTTT	CSGTTGPTPDTQYF
few	TRBV6-5	TRBJ2-7	TRBD2	TGTGCCAGCAGTTGGGGACTAGGTAGCTACGAGCAGTACTTC	CASSWGLGSYEQYF